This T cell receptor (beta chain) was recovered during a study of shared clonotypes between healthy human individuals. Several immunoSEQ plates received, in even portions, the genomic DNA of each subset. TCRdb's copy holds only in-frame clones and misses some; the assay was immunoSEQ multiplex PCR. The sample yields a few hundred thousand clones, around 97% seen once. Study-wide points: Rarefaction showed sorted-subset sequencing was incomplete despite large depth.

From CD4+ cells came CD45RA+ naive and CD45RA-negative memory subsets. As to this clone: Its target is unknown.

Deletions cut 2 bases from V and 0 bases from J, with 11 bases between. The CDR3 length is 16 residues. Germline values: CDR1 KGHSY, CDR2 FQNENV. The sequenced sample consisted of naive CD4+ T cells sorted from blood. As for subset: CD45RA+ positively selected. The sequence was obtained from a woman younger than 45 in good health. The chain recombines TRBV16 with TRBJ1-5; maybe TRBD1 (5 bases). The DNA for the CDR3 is TGTGCCAGCAGCCAAAGGGGCCTCTATAGCAATCAGCCCCAGCATTTT. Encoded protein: CASSQRGLYSNQPQHF.